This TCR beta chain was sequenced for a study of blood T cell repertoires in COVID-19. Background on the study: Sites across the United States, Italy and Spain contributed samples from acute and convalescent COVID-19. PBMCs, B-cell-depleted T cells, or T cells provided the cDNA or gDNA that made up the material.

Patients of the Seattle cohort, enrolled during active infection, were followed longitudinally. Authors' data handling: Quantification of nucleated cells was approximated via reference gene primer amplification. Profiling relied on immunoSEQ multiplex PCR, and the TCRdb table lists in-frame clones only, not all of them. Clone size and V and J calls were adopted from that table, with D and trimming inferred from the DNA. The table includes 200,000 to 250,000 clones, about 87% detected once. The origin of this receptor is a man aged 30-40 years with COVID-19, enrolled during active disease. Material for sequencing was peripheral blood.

The DNA of the CDR3 is TGTGCCAGCAGCGTAGCACAGGGGAACTATGGCTACACCTTC. It is translated as CASSVAQGNYGYTF. The chain employs TRBV9 and TRBJ1-2; 7 nucleotides match TRBD1. Trimming took 0 bases from V and 2 from J; bases not matched to a gene: 1. Germline CDR1 SGDLS, CDR2 YYNGEE. The CDR3 runs 14 residues.